This T cell receptor beta chain derives from a study of early T cells in non-severe SARS-CoV-2 infection. This clonotype was observed many times. Attachment of unique molecular identifiers to individual cDNA molecules was performed. TCRdb fed the 5' RACE reads into MiXCR, producing one record per CDR3 protein. This table holds about 80,000 distinct CDR3 sequences, over 9.5% found once. This clonotype was sampled from an adult who was a healthcare worker with PCR-confirmed SARS-CoV-2 infection or an uninfected control (not recorded which). The specimen was whole blood.

The CDR3 sequence is CASSVEIEGTQYF. In nucleotides, the CDR3 is TGTGCCAGCAGCGTAGAGATAGAGGGGACCCAGTACTTC. This sequence joins TRBV9 and TRBJ2-5, with a possible D match to TRBD2 (5 bases). This CDR3 is 13 amino acids long. V lost 0 bases, J lost 7 bases, and 10 bases lay in between. Looked up from germline, CDR1 is SGDLS and CDR2 is YYNGEE.